The rows below give T cell receptor beta chains drawn from one sample of a study of blood T cell repertoires in COVID-19. Using immunoSEQ multiplex PCR, the repertoire was profiled, and TCRdb retains in-frame clones only, with some absent. The top ten clones hold about 1.1% of a sample with some 420,000 clones, approximately 90% of them seen once. Sequenced material: PBMCs or T cells enriched from blood (not recorded which). Receptors originate from a man aged 25 to 40 who had recovered from COVID-19. Each CDR3 is given with its conserved first and last residue. The D gene is left open where the match is weak. Clone sizes are given selectively: once, few, many, or a class where the clone is expanded.

d_call	v_call	clone_size	j_call	cdr3_nt	cdr3_aa
.	TRBV5-4	once	TRBJ2-3	TGTGCCAGCAGCTTGGCCTCGGGGGTAGATACGCAGTATTTT	CASSLASGVDTQYF
.	TRBV6-5	.	TRBJ1-1	TGTGCCAGCAGTTACTTTGGACGGGAGATAAACACTGAAGCTTTCTTT	CASSYFGREINTEAFF
TRBD1	TRBV30	.	TRBJ1-6	TGTGCCTGGAACAGGGGAGTTGATTCACCCCTCCACTTT	CAWNRGVDSPLHF
TRBD2	TRBV6-1	.	TRBJ2-1	TGTGCCAGCAGTGTACCGGGACTAGCGGGAGAGGAGGAGCAGTTCTTC	CASSVPGLAGEEEQFF
.	TRBV25-1	.	TRBJ1-2	TGTGCCACCCATTCCGAGTTTAACTATGGCTACACCTTC	CATHSEFNYGYTF
.	TRBV30	.	TRBJ1-5	TGTGCCTGGAGTGTAGGGGCGAATCAGCCCCAGCATTTT	CAWSVGANQPQHF
.	TRBV5-1	.	TRBJ2-5	TGCGCCAGCCAAGGGGGAGCTTTAGAGACCCAGTACTTC	CASQGGALETQYF
.	TRBV6-5	.	TRBJ1-2	TGTGCCAGCAGTTTTTCCGGGGATGGCTATGGCTACACCTTC	CASSFSGDGYGYTF
.	TRBV5-1	.	TRBJ2-1	TGCGCCAGCAGCTTGCAGGGGAGTAGTGGAAATGAGCAGTTCTTC	CASSLQGSSGNEQFF
.	TRBV5-1	.	TRBJ2-7	TGCGCCAGCAACCTGAGCAGGGAACGGAACTACGAGCAGTACTTC	CASNLSRERNYEQYF
TRBD1	TRBV11-2	.	TRBJ2-1	TGTGCCAGCACCCCCGGACAGGGAGGCTACAATGAGCAGTTCTTC	CASTPGQGGYNEQFF
TRBD1	TRBV13	.	TRBJ1-6	TGTGCCAGCAGCTTCGGGACAGGGAATTCACCCCTCCACTTT	CASSFGTGNSPLHF
TRBD2	TRBV20-1	.	TRBJ2-1	TGCAGTGCTAGTTACCACGGGACTAGCGGGAGTAGGAGCTCCTACAATGAGCAGTTCTTC	CSASYHGTSGSRSSYNEQFF
TRBD1	TRBV9	.	TRBJ2-1	TGTGCCAGCAGCGTAAAGGTTGGGACAGGGTACAATGAGCAGTTCTTC	CASSVKVGTGYNEQFF
.	TRBV5-1	.	TRBJ1-3	TGCGCCAGCAGCTCGTCGGGAATGTTGACTGGAAACACCATATATTTT	CASSSSGMLTGNTIYF
.	TRBV19	.	TRBJ2-7	TGTGCCAGTAGTAACGGGGCGGGGCCTTCCTACGAGCAGTACTTC	CASSNGAGPSYEQYF
TRBD2	TRBV5-4	.	TRBJ2-3	TGTGCCAGCAGCGACCCCGGGAGGCCCACAGATACGCAGTATTTT	CASSDPGRPTDTQYF
.	TRBV11-2	.	TRBJ2-2	TGTGCCAGCAGCCTCTCCGGGACAACTCACACCGGGGAGCTGTTTTTT	CASSLSGTTHTGELFF